These T cell receptor beta chains were read from a single sample in a study of blood T cells in healthy people across ages. TCRdb reanalysed the 5' RACE reads using MiXCR and keeps one entry per CDR3 protein. The data contain about a million distinct CDR3 sequences, 45% to 60% of them seen just once; the ten biggest clones take up 20% to 25%. Sequencing was carried out using blood. These receptors came from a woman aged 60 to 75 in good health. The CDR3 runs from the conserved cysteine through the conserved F or W.

TRBJ2-1	14	TRBV20-1	CSATATGPHNEQFF
TRBJ2-7	14	TRBV6-2/TRBV6-3	CASSYGGGTYEQYF
TRBJ2-7	16	TRBV7-8	CASSLASRRDSYEQYF
TRBJ1-1	14	TRBV7-8	CASSLDRADTEAFF
TRBJ2-1	13	TRBV29-1	CSVGREGQDEQFF
TRBJ2-7	13	TRBV29-1	CSGAGTNSYEQYF
TRBJ2-3	12	TRBV30	CAREAGTDTQYF
TRBJ1-4	15	TRBV12-3/TRBV12-4	CASSLLGVPNEKLFF
TRBJ2-7	14	TRBV20-1	CSAKQGTLSYEQYF
TRBJ1-1	17	TRBV20-1	CSAIGPFFGTTYTEAFF
TRBJ2-1	11	TRBV11-3	CASSGGTEQFF
TRBJ1-2	16	TRBV5-1	CASSLSDRSANYGYTF
TRBJ2-5	12	TRBV12-3/TRBV12-4	CATQAGAETQYF
TRBJ2-4	15	TRBV20-1	CSAPSGRGAKNIQYF
-	15	TRBV27	CASNNLQGNYNEQYF
TRBJ2-3	16	TRBV10-3	CAISELSGTAKEAQYF
TRBJ2-4	15	TRBV20-1	CSARDGTGGMREQYF
TRBJ2-5	14	TRBV7-2	CASSPRTSVYEQYF
TRBJ2-3	17	TRBV6-2/TRBV6-3	CASSYNWLAGAVDTQYF
TRBJ2-5	16	TRBV20-1	CSASGLAGGFRETQYF
TRBJ1-2	12	TRBV5-6	CASSPGISGYTF
TRBJ2-4	15	TRBV6-6	CASRDSRLGQNIQYF
TRBJ1-5	13	TRBV29-1	CSVEEGNNQPQHF
TRBJ2-3	13	TRBV6-5	CATTSGNGDTQYF
TRBJ2-5	13	TRBV20-1	CSAQSGRRETQYF
TRBJ2-3	16	TRBV18	CASSHPGLAGVDTQYF
TRBJ2-5	17	TRBV7-2	CASSPIRGTREGNEQYF
TRBJ1-1	14	TRBV6-5	CASSYRRGTTEAFF
TRBJ2-5	14	TRBV29-1	CSARGLARQETQYF
TRBJ2-1	16	TRBV12-3/TRBV12-4	CASSLSLLAGGNEQFF
TRBJ2-3	14	TRBV20-1	CSAIDGRAGDTQYF
TRBJ2-5	14	TRBV20-1	CSARNPGRGETQYF
TRBJ2-6	15	TRBV28	CASGRGRGGANVLTF
TRBJ2-1	16	TRBV20-1	CSATSEREDSYNEQFF
TRBJ2-6	18	TRBV4-2	CASSQGGLAFSGANVLTF
TRBJ2-5	13	TRBV5-5	CASSWGTEETQYF
TRBJ2-1	13	TRBV4-2	CASSQARVNEQFF
TRBJ2-7	15	TRBV6-5	CASSSTGAGAYEQYF
-	16	TRBV20-1	CSASPPQGLVLETQYF
TRBJ2-2	16	TRBV3-1	CASSQELTLVSGELFF
TRBJ2-7	15	TRBV7-8	CASNKGAASSYEQYF
TRBJ2-1	12	TRBV6-2/TRBV6-3	CASSYQRVEQFF
-	13	TRBV28	CATRGPGRETQYF
TRBJ2-3	13	TRBV20-1	CSALRTGWDTQYF
TRBJ2-1	15	TRBV5-1	CASSIAGGLPNEQFF
TRBJ2-5	18	TRBV7-2	CASSLAWTSGRGQETQYF
TRBJ2-5	13	TRBV10-3	CAISPTGEETQYF
TRBJ1-1	15	TRBV9	CASSPSTTENTEAFF
TRBJ1-5	13	TRBV14	CASSQDKSQPQHF
TRBJ2-3	16	TRBV4-3	CASSQFPSRVIDTQYF
TRBJ2-3	13	TRBV20-1	CSGVGGGTDTQYF
TRBJ2-5	13	TRBV19	CASSPQGLETQYF
TRBJ2-7	14	TRBV29-1	CSVVERGTSYEQYF
TRBJ2-5	13	TRBV7-2	CASSFSPGETQYF
TRBJ1-4	13	TRBV6-2/TRBV6-3	CASSQDTNEKLFF
TRBJ2-1	16	TRBV29-1	CSVNGLAGLGYNEQFF
TRBJ2-2	12	TRBV29-1	CSGNRGTGELFF
TRBJ2-3	14	TRBV24-1	CAVRTGNGTDTQYF
TRBJ2-3	16	TRBV7-9	CASSLDGTSGRNTQYF